Listed below are T cell receptor beta chains from one sample, sequenced in a study of shared clonotypes between healthy human individuals. Sequenced by immunoSEQ multiplex PCR; TCRdb stores in-frame clones only, minus some. This sample yields about a million clones, of which approximately 72% are seen a single time; around 1.5% belongs to the top ten. The source material was memory CD4+ T cells sorted from blood. All receptors derive from a man younger than 30 in good health. Both conserved end residues are trimmed from each CDR3.

TRBJ2-1,TRBV28,ASSEPGGLSSYNEQF
TRBJ1-2,TRBV5-4,ASSFQGAYGYT
TRBJ2-7,TRBV7-8,ASSFRLAGTGEQY
TRBJ1-2,TRBV6-6,ASSRDRGRVDEGYT
TRBJ2-2,TRBV18,ASSPMVAGTGELF
TRBJ1-3,TRBV6-5,ASSYKPGNTIY
TRBJ1-5,TRBV28,ASSLDRGYSNQPQH
TRBJ2-3,TRBV7-2,ASSLGAGLQY
TRBJ2-1,TRBV11-1,ASRPNTGTKEF
TRBJ1-2,TRBV19,ATTGGNYGYT
TRBJ1-5,TRBV10-2,ASSDVGTGGNQPQH
TRBJ2-3,TRBV7-2,ASSSRGRAQGAADTQY
TRBJ2-5,TRBV30,AWSGRGGRQETQY
TRBJ1-2,TRBV9,ASSVRTREVGGYT
TRBJ1-6,TRBV18,ASSPEQGGLKPLH
TRBJ2-1,TRBV6-5,VSRSSAGVYNEQF
TRBJ2-7,TRBV2,ASSRETGGTYEQY
TRBJ2-4,TRBV4-3,ASSQTWADPQY
TRBJ2-7,TRBV5-6,ASSSGPGQSYEQY
TRBJ1-2,TRBV27,ASPVGDRGCYGYT
TRBJ2-3,TRBV7-8,ASSLARFGTSGSGTQY
TRBJ1-3,TRBV19,ASSIGDFSGNTIY
TRBJ1-4,TRBV6-6,ASRTGTTNGNEKLF
TRBJ1-1,TRBV5-6,ASRNQGRTEAF
TRBJ2-5,TRBV7-2,ASSLVETGGRAQY
TRBJ1-5,TRBV4-3,ASSRSISNQPQH
TRBJ2-3,TRBV7-3,ASSQGLAGARDTQY
TRBJ1-6,TRBV7-2,ASSSTVGVSPLH
TRBJ1-2,TRBV28,ASSLVSGTGYGYT
TRBJ1-2,TRBV6-1,ASSRRQGGYT
TRBJ2-2,TRBV19,ASSPRDRGVTGELF
TRBJ2-2,TRBV7-2,ATGLAHNTGELF
TRBJ2-3,TRBV7-2,ASNPQGSVSDTQY
TRBJ2-5,TRBV10-3,AISESQGQETQY
TRBJ1-4,TRBV10-3,AISEGQARNEKLF
TRBJ1-2,TRBV6-5,ASSPGGNYGYT
TRBJ2-7,TRBV7-2,ASSPAWDREQY
TRBJ1-1,TRBV5-4,ASSLDLDRGDTEAF
TRBJ2-5,TRBV19,ASSPPGLAGRETQY
TRBJ2-7,TRBV7-9,ASSLLLPGQGAEQY
TRBJ2-7,TRBV28,ASSLPPSGIYEQY
TRBJ1-4,TRBV18,ASSRTGGAEKLF
TRBJ1-1,TRBV5-1,ASRLPGGTEAF
TRBJ2-2,TRBV10-3,ATGQFGGELF
TRBJ2-1,TRBV4-2,ASSQELAGGPYNEQF
TRBJ1-1,TRBV19,ASSDGTGLNTEAF
TRBJ1-4,TRBV30,AWSGQTVKEKLF
TRBJ1-5,TRBV10-1,ASSESNLIKSISNQPQH
TRBJ1-4,TRBV30,AWSVSGADEKLF
TRBJ2-3,TRBV18,ASSPVAGSSRTDTQY
TRBJ1-1,TRBV6-1,ASSGPGGGNTEAF
TRBJ1-2,TRBV18,ASSPSSGGYT
TRBJ1-4,TRBV30,AWTDATRGKLF